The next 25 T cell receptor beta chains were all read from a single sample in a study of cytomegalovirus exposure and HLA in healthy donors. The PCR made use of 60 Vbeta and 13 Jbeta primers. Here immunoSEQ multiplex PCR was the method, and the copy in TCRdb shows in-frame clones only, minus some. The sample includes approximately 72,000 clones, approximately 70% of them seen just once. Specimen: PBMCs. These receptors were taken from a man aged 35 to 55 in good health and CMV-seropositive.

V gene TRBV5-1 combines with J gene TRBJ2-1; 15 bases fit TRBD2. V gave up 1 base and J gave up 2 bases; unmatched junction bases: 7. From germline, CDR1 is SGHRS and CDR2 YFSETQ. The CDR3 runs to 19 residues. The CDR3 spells CASSLTGLAGGAPYNEQFF. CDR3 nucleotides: TGCGCCAGCAGCTTGACCGGACTAGCGGGGGGGGCACCCTACAATGAGCAGTTCTTC.

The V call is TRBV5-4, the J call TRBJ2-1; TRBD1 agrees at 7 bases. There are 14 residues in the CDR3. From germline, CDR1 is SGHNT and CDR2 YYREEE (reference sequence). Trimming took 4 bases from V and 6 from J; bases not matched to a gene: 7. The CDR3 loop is CASSRVEGANEQFF. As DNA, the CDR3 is TGTGCCAGCAGCCGGGTAGAGGGGGCCAATGAGCAGTTCTTC.

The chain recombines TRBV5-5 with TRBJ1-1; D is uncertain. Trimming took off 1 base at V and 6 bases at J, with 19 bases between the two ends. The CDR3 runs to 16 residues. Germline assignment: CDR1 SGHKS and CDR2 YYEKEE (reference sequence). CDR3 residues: CASSLLVSLGVAEAFF. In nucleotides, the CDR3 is TGTGCCAGCAGCTTGTTGGTGTCGCTAGGTGTTGCTGAAGCTTTCTTT. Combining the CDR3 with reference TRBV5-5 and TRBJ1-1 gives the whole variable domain DAGVTQSPTHLIKTRGQQVTLRCSPISGHKSVSWYQQVLGQGPQFIFQYYEKEERGRGNFPDRFSARQFPNYSSELNVNALLLGDSALYLCASSLLVSLGVAEAFFGQGTRLTVV.

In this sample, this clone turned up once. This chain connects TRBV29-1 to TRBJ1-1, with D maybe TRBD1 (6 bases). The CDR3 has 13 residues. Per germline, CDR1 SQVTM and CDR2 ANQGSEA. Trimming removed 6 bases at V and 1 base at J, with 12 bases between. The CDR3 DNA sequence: TGCAGCGTCGTCCCGGGACAGAACACTGAAGCTTTCTTT. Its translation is CSVVPGQNTEAFF.

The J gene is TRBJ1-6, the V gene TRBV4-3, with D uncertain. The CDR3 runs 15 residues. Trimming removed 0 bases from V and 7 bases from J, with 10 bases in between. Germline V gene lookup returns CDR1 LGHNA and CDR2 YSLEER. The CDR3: CASSQDSQINSPLHF. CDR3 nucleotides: TGCGCCAGCAGCCAAGATAGCCAGATAAATTCACCCCTCCACTTT.

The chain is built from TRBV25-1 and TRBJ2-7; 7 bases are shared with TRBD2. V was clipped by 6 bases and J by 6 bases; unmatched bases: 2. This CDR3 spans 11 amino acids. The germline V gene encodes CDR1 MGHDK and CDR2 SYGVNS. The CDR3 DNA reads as TGTGCCAGCAGGGGAGGGCTCGAGCAGTACTTC. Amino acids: CASRGGLEQYF.

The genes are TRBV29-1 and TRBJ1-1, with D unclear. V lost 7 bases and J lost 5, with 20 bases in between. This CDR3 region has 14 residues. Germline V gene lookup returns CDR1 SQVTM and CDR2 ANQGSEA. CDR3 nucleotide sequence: TGCAGCGGCCATCGACCGGGGAAGGAGACTGAAGCTTTCTTT. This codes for CSGHRPGKETEAFF.

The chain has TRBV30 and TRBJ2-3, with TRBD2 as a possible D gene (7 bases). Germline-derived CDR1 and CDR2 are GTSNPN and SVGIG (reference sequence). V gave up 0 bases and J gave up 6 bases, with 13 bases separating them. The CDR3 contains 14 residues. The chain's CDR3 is CAWSVGGGQDTQYF. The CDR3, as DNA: TGTGCCTGGAGTGTAGGGGGAGGGCAGGATACGCAGTATTTT.

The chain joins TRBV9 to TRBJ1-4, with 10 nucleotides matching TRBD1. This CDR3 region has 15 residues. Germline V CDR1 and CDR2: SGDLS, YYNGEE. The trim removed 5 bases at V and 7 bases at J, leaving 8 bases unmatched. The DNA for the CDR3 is TGTGCCAGCAGTGCCCGACAGGGGGCAGGTGAAAAACTGTTTTTT. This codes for CASSARQGAGEKLFF.

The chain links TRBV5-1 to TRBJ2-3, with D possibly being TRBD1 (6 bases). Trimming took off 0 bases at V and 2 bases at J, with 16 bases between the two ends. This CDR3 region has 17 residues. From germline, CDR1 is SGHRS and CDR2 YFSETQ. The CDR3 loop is CASSLEGHRVVTDTQYF. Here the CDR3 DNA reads TGCGCCAGCAGCTTGGAGGGCCACAGGGTGGTCACAGATACGCAGTATTTT.

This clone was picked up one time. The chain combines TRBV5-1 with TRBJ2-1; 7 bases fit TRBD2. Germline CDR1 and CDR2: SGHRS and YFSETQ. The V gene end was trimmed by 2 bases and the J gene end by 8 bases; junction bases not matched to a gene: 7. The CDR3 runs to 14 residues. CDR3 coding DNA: TGCGCCAGCAGCTTAGAGCGGGGCTCCCATGAGCAGTTCTTC. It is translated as CASSLERGSHEQFF. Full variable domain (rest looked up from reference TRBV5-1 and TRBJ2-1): KAGVTQTPRYLIKTRGQQVTLSCSPISGHRSVSWYQQTPGQGLQFLFEYFSETQRNKGNFPGRFSGRQFSNSRSEMNVSTLELGDSALYLCASSLERGSHEQFFGPGTRLTVL.

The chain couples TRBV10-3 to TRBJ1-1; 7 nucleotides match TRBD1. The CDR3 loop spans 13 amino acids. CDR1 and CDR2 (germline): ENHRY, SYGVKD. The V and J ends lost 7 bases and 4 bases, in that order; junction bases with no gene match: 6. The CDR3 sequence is CAINEGAGTEAFF. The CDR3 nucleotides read TGTGCCATCAACGAGGGGGCGGGCACTGAAGCTTTCTTT.

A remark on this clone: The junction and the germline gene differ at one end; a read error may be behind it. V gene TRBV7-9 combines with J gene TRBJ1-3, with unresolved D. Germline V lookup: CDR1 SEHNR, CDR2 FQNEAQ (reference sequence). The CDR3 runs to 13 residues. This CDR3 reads CSSSLSLGNTIYF. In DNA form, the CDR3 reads TGTTCCAGCAGCTTAAGCCTTGGAAACACCATATATTTT.

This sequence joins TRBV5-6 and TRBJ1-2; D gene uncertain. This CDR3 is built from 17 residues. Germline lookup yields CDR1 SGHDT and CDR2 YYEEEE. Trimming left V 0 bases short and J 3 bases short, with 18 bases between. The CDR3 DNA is TGTGCCAGCAGCTTGGAGGTCATGACGGGGATGCACTATGGCTACACCTTC. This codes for CASSLEVMTGMHYGYTF.

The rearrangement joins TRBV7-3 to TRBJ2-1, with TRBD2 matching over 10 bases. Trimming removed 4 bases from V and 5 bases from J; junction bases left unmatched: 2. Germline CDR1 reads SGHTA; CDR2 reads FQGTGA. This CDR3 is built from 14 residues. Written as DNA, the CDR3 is TGTGCCAGCAGCTCGGGACTAGCGCACAATGAGCAGTTCTTC. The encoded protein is CASSSGLAHNEQFF. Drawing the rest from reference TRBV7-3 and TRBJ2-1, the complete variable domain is GAGVSQTPSNKVTEKGKYVELRCDPISGHTALYWYRQSLGQGPEFLIYFQGTGAADDSGLPNDRFFAVRPEGSVSTLKIQRTERGDSAVYLCASSSGLAHNEQFFGPGTRLTVL.

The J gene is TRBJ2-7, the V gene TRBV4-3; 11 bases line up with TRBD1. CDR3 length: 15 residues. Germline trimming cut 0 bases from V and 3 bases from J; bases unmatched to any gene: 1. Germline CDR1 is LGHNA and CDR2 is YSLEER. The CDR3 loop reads CASSQDGTGGYEQYF. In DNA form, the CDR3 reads TGCGCCAGCAGCCAAGATGGGACAGGGGGCTACGAGCAGTACTTC.

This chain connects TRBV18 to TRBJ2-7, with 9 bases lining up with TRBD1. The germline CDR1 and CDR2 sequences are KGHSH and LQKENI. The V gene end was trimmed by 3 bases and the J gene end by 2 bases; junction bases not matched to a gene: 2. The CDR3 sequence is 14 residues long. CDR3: CASSPGTGTYEQYF. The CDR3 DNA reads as TGTGCCAGCTCACCTGGGACAGGGACCTACGAGCAGTACTTC.

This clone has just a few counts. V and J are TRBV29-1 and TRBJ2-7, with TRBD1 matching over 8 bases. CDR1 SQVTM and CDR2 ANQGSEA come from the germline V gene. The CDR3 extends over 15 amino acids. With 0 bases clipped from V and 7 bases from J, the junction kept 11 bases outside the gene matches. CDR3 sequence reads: CSVEDWRTGRREQYF. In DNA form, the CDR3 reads TGCAGCGTTGAAGATTGGAGGACAGGGCGTCGGGAGCAGTACTTC.

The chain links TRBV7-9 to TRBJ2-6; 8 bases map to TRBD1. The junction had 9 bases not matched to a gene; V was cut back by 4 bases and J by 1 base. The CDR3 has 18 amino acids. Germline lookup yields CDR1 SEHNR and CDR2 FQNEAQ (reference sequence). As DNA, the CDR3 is TGTGCCAGCAGCTCCGCCGGGACAGGACCGTCTGGGGCCAACGTCCTGACTTTC. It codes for CASSSAGTGPSGANVLTF.

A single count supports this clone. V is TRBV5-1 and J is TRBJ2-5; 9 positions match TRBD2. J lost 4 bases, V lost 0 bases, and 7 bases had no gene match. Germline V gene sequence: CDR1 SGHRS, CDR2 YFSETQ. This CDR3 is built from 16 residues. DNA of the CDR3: TGCGCCAGCAGCTTGGAAGGGCGGGGGGGCCGAGAGACCCAGTACTTC. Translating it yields CASSLEGRGGRETQYF.

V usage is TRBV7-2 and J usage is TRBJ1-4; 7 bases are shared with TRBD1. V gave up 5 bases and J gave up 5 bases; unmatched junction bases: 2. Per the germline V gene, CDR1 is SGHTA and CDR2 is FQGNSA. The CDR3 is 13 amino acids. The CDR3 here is CASSMTGNEKLFF. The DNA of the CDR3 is TGTGCCAGCAGCATGACAGGGAATGAAAAACTGTTTTTT.

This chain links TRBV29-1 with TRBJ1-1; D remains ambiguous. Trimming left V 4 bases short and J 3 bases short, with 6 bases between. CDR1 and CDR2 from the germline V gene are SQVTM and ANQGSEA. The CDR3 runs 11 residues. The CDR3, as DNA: TGCAGCGTTGCCGGGGACACTGAAGCTTTCTTT. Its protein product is CSVAGDTEAFF.

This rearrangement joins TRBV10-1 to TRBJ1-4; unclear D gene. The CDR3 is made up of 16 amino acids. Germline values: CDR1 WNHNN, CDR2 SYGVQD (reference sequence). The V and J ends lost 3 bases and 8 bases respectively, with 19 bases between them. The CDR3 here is CASSDPVVACNEKLFF. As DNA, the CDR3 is TGCGCCAGCAGTGACCCCGTTGTAGCCTGTAACGAAAAACTGTTTTTT.

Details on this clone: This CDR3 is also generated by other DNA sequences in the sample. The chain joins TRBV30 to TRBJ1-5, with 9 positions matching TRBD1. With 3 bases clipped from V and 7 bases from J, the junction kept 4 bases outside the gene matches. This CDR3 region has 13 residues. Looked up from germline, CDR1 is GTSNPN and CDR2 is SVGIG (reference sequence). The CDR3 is CAWSRDRDQPQHF. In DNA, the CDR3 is TGTGCCTGGAGCCGGGACAGGGACCAGCCCCAGCATTTT.

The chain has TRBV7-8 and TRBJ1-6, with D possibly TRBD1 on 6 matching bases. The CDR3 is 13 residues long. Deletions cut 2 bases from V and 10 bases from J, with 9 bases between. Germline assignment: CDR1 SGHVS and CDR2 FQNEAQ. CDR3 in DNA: TGTGCCAGCAGCTTAAGGGGGGGATCACCCCTCCACTTT. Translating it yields CASSLRGGSPLHF. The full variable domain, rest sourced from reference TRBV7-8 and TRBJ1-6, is GAGVSQSPRYKVAKRGQDVALRCDPISGHVSLFWYQQALGQGPEFLTYFQNEAQLDKSGLPSDRFFAERPEGSVSTLKIQRTQQEDSAVYLCASSLRGGSPLHFGNGTRLTVT.